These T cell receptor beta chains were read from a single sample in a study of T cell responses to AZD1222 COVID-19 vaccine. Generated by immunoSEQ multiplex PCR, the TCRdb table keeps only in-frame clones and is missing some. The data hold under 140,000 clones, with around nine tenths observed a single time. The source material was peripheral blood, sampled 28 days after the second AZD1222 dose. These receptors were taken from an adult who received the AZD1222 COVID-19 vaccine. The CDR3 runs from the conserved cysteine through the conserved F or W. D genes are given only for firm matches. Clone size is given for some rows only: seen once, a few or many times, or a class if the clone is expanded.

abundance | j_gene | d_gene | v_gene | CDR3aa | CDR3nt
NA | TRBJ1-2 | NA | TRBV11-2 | CASSEWTAYLYGYTF | TGTGCCAGCAGCGAGTGGACGGCTTATCTTTATGGCTACACCTTC
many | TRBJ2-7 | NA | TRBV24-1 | CATSSYEQYF | TGTGCCACCAGTTCCTACGAGCAGTACTTC
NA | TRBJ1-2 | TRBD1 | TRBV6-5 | CASSSLGQGAPGGYTF | TGTGCCAGCAGTTCCTTGGGACAGGGGGCGCCCGGTGGCTACACCTTC
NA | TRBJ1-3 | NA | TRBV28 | CASRSGGNTIYF | TGTGCCAGCAGGAGTGGTGGAAACACCATATATTTT
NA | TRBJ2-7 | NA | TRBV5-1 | CASSLTSGAGTNEQYF | TGCGCCAGCAGCTTGACCTCAGGGGCGGGGACTAACGAGCAGTACTTC
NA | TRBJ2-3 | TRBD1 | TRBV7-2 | CASSWGQSTDTQYF | TGTGCCAGCAGCTGGGGACAGAGCACAGATACGCAGTATTTT
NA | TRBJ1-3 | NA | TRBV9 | CASSKPDRHSGNTIYF | TGTGCCAGCAGCAAACCAGACAGACACTCTGGAAACACCATATATTTT
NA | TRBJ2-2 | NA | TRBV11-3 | CASSLRAGVGGELFF | TGTGCCAGCAGCCTACGGGCAGGGGTCGGCGGGGAGCTGTTTTTT
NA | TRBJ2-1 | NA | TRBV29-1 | CSVEASYNEQFF | TGCAGCGTTGAAGCATCCTACAATGAGCAGTTCTTC
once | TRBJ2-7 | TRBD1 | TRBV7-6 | CASSFYDRGSYEQYF | TGTGCCAGCAGCTTTTACGACAGGGGGTCCTACGAGCAGTACTTC
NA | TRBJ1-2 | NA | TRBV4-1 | CASSLMIRRGPNYGYTF | TGCGCCAGCAGCCTTATGATTCGTCGGGGCCCCAACTATGGCTACACCTTC
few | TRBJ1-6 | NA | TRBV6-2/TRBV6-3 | CASSYSNAGAHNSPLHF | TGTGCCAGCAGTTACTCGAATGCAGGGGCGCATAATTCACCCCTCCACTTT